A single sample gave rise to the 18 T cell receptor beta chains below, sequenced in a study of early T cells in non-severe SARS-CoV-2 infection. TCRdb analysed the 5' RACE reads with MiXCR anew, one entry per CDR3 protein. The sample shows tens of thousands of distinct CDR3 sequences, roughly 12% of them seen only once. Sequencing was done on a sample of whole blood. These receptors were collected from an adult who was a healthcare worker with PCR-confirmed SARS-CoV-2 infection or an uninfected control (not recorded which).

In this sample, this clonotype turned up many times. This chain connects TRBV11-3 to TRBJ2-1; 13 positions agree with TRBD2. The V and J ends lost 7 bases and 15 bases, in that order; junction bases with no gene match: 9. Germline V lookup: CDR1 SGHNT, CDR2 YENEEA. The CDR3 consists of 13 residues. DNA of the CDR3: TGTGCCAGCAACGGACTAGCGGGAGAGAAGCGGTTCTTC. Translation gives CASNGLAGEKRFF. The full variable domain, with the rest looked up from reference TRBV11-3 and TRBJ2-1, is EAGVVQSPRYKIIEKKQPVAFWCNPISGHNTLYWYLQNLGQGPELLIRYENEEAVDDSQLPKDRFSAERLKGVDSTLKIQPAELGDSAVYLCASNGLAGEKRFFGPGTRLTVL.

This clonotype has ten or more counts. V gene TRBV29-1 combines with J gene TRBJ2-7; TRBD1 or TRBD2 may be the D gene (5 bases each). The V gene lost 7 bases and the J gene lost 7 bases, with 14 bases spanning the gap. The CDR3 runs 11 residues. Germline CDR1 is SQVTM and CDR2 is ANQGSEA. CDR3 region: CSARDLGEQYF. The DNA for the CDR3 is TGCAGCGCAAGGGACCTGGGGGAGCAGTACTTC.

V usage is TRBV14 and J usage is TRBJ1-3; D is uncertain. The V end was cut by 4 bases, the J end by 0 bases, with 4 bases between. CDR3 size: 13 residues. CDR1 is SGHDN and CDR2 is FVKESK in the germline V gene. The CDR3 sequence: CASSPFSGNTIYF. The CDR3 DNA follows: TGTGCCAGCAGCCCTTTCTCTGGAAACACCATATATTTT.

The sample holds many counts of this clonotype. V is TRBV20-1 and J is TRBJ1-1; D is uncertain. CDR1 is DFQATT, CDR2 SNEGSKA, per germline (reference sequence). V was pared by 3 bases and J by 8 bases, with 10 bases between. CDR3 length: 11 amino acids. The CDR3 nucleotides read TGCAGTGCTAGTTACCGTTTCGAAGCTTTCTTT. Translating it yields CSASYRFEAFF.

This clonotype was counted many times. The rearrangement links TRBV28 to TRBJ1-2; unclear D gene. CDR1 is MDHEN, CDR2 SYDVKM, per germline. The CDR3 extends over 13 amino acids. V dropped 3 bases and J dropped 4 bases, with 9 bases sitting between them. The CDR3 sequence is CASSFEGSYGYTF. The CDR3 nucleotides read TGTGCCAGCAGTTTCGAGGGCTCCTATGGCTACACCTTC.

Ten or more counts support this clonotype. V is TRBV27 and J is TRBJ1-2; 7 nucleotides align to TRBD1. This CDR3 has 13 residues. Per germline, CDR1 MNHEY and CDR2 SMNVEV (reference sequence). The J segment lost 3 bases and the V segment lost 5 bases, leaving 3 bases of the junction unmatched. The CDR3 spells CASSPDRDYGYTF. The CDR3, as DNA: TGTGCCAGCAGTCCCGACAGGGACTATGGCTACACCTTC.

This clonotype was detected many times. This chain uses TRBV4-1 with TRBJ2-1; no firm D call. The germline V gene encodes CDR1 MGHRA and CDR2 YSYEKL. The CDR3 totals 19 residues. V was clipped by 0 bases and J by 2 bases, with 20 bases between them. CDR3 sequence reads: CASSQEPGWVPNTYNEQFF. DNA of the CDR3: TGCGCCAGCAGCCAAGAACCCGGGTGGGTCCCCAATACCTACAATGAGCAGTTCTTC.

This clonotype was recorded at least ten times. This rearrangement joins TRBV25-1 to TRBJ2-5; D is undetermined. Germline V gives CDR1 MGHDK, CDR2 SYGVNS. The CDR3 is 11 residues long. V dropped 3 bases and J dropped 5 bases, with 4 bases sitting between them. The CDR3 sequence is CASSDYETQYF. The CDR3 region has the DNA TGTGCCAGCAGTGATTATGAGACCCAGTACTTC.

This clonotype was recorded many times. This sequence joins TRBV6-1 and TRBJ2-7, with 12 nucleotides matching TRBD2. V lost 0 bases, J lost 3 bases, and 0 bases stayed unmatched. Germline lookup yields CDR1 MNHNS and CDR2 SASEGT. The CDR3 runs 15 residues. This CDR3 is CASSEATSGGYEQYF. Here the CDR3 DNA reads TGTGCCAGCAGTGAAGCGACTAGCGGGGGCTACGAGCAGTACTTC.

This sequence joins TRBV11-1 and TRBJ2-1, with D unclear. Germline assignment: CDR1 SGHAT and CDR2 FQDESV (reference sequence). The CDR3 loop spans 13 amino acids. Trimming took 3 bases from V and 7 from J, leaving 10 bases between them. The CDR3 nucleotides are TGTGCCAGCAGCTTGGATTTAAAAAATGAGCAGTTCTTC. Translated, it gives CASSLDLKNEQFF.

This chain connects TRBV29-1 to TRBJ2-1; TRBD2 matches at 12 bases. The CDR3 has 15 residues. Germline V gene sequence: CDR1 SQVTM, CDR2 ANQGSEA. V trimming: 7 bases; J trimming: 6 bases; junction bases outside the gene matches: 10. The CDR3 loop is CSARWGLAGSNEQFF. The CDR3 DNA follows: TGCAGCGCCCGGTGGGGACTAGCGGGTTCCAATGAGCAGTTCTTC.

This chain uses TRBV14 with TRBJ2-1, with a possible D match to TRBD2 (5 bases). V was clipped by 2 bases and J by 4 bases, with 12 bases between them. This CDR3 is built from 15 residues. Germline lookup yields CDR1 SGHDN and CDR2 FVKESK. The CDR3 DNA follows: TGTGCCAGCAGCCAATTTACGGGAATGTACAATGAGCAGTTCTTC. This encodes CASSQFTGMYNEQFF.

This clonotype was detected ten times or more. This chain links TRBV24-1 with TRBJ2-1, with 8 bases that match TRBD1. V lost 4 bases, J lost 0 bases, and 1 base stayed unmatched. The CDR3 runs 15 residues. CDR1 is KGHDR and CDR2 is SFDVKD in the germline V gene. CDR3 in DNA: TGTGCCACCAGTGACACAGGGGGCTCCTACAATGAGCAGTTCTTC. Amino acid sequence: CATSDTGGSYNEQFF.

Details on this clonotype: A much larger clone lies a single base off, so this may be a read error. V gene TRBV19 combines with J gene TRBJ2-5, with D perhaps TRBD1 (6 bases). Germline V gene sequence: CDR1 LNHDA, CDR2 SQIVND (reference sequence). This CDR3 has 14 residues. The CDR3 is CASSQGQGKETQHF. The CDR3 coding sequence is TGTGCCAGTAGTCAGGGGCAGGGGAAAGAGACCCAGCACTTC.

This clonotype occurred many times. The chain joins TRBV7-2 to TRBJ2-5; D remains unclear. The CDR3 sequence is 13 residues long. Trimming took 4 bases from V and 3 from J, leaving 9 bases between them. Germline CDR1 is SGHTA and CDR2 is FQGNSA. This CDR3 reads CASSSYYEETQYF. The CDR3 nucleotides are TGTGCCAGCAGCTCCTACTATGAAGAGACCCAGTACTTC.

The chain uses TRBV29-1 and TRBJ1-4; D gene ambiguous. CDR3 size: 12 residues. Germline assignment: CDR1 SQVTM and CDR2 ANQGSEA. Trimming left V 5 bases short and J 11 bases short, with 15 bases between. The CDR3 sequence is CSVRRRTGKLFF. The CDR3 DNA follows: TGCAGCGTTAGACGACGTACGGGGAAACTGTTTTTT.

This clonotype was observed many times. The V gene is TRBV6-6, the J gene TRBJ2-7; 10 bases fit TRBD1. CDR1 and CDR2 (germline): MNHNY, SVGAGI (reference sequence). The CDR3 sequence is 12 residues long. With 9 bases clipped from V and 6 bases from J, the junction kept 5 bases outside the gene matches. CDR3 in amino acids: CASAGQGSEQYF. The CDR3 region has the DNA TGTGCCAGTGCGGGACAGGGGAGCGAGCAGTACTTC.

This clonotype was recorded a few times. The chain combines TRBV6-2 or TRBV6-3 with TRBJ2-7; TRBD2 matches at 7 bases. The germline V gene encodes CDR1 MNHEY and CDR2 SVGEGT. V lost 7 bases and J lost 3; bases outside the gene matches: 3. There are 12 residues in the CDR3. CDR3 in DNA: TGTGCCAGCAAGCTAGCGGACTACGAGCAGTACTTC. The encoded protein is CASKLADYEQYF.